Detailed here is one TCR beta chain. The data were produced by immunoSEQ multiplex PCR, yet TCRdb's version contains in-frame clones alone and is incomplete. Here the sample spans 2.5 million or so clones, roughly 92% being singletons. CDR3 length: 13 residues. From germline, CDR1 is PRHDT and CDR2 FYEKMQ (reference sequence). V was pared by 1 base and J by 9 bases, with 11 bases between. This sample is drawn from a study of shared clonotypes between healthy human individuals. Study context: The cohort had a couple of women and a few men, ages 18 to 49.

What was sequenced was naive CD4+ T cells sorted from blood. The subset is: CD45RA+ positively selected. The chain has TRBV13 and TRBJ2-3; D unresolved. The source of this sequence is a man aged 18 to 30 in good health. The CDR3 loop is CASSLESRSTQYF. Here the CDR3 DNA reads TGTGCCAGCAGCTTAGAGTCCAGGAGCACGCAGTATTTT.